This is a list of T cell receptor beta chains from one sample in a study of T-cell memory formation after mild COVID-19. A single record per CDR3 protein comes from TCRdb applying MiXCR to the 5' RACE reads. This table holds some 450,000 distinct CDR3 sequences, around 19% found once. The sequencing input was PBMCs or a T cell subset sorted from them (not recorded which). The receptors derive from an adult woman who had mild COVID-19 (a few samples of this study predate the infection). Cell type and time point are not known. Each CDR3 is given with its conserved first and last residue. D genes are given only for firm matches. The size field is filled for only some rows; it gives once, few, many or a size class.

-,-,TRBJ2-5,14,TRBV12-3/TRBV12-4,TGTGCCAGCAGACCTGGACCGCTCACGGAGACCCAGTACTTC,CASRPGPLTETQYF
-,-,TRBJ1-5,15,TRBV20-1,TGCAGTGCTGGCCGGGTGGGGGCTTTGAATCAGCCCCAGCATTTT,CSAGRVGALNQPQHF
-,-,TRBJ2-7,14,TRBV20-1,TGCAGTGCTAGAAAGGGCGACTGGTACTACGAGCAGTACTTC,CSARKGDWYYEQYF
-,few,TRBJ1-1,17,TRBV7-6,TGTGCCAGCAGCTTAGGAACCGGGACAACGGTGAACACTGAAGCTTTCTTT,CASSLGTGTTVNTEAFF
-,many,TRBJ1-5,13,TRBV12-3/TRBV12-4,TGTGCCAGCAGTTTAGCCCAGAATCAGCCCCAGCATTTT,CASSLAQNQPQHF
TRBD1,-,TRBJ1-1,11,TRBV20-1,TGCAGTGCTAGAGATTACAGGGGAGCTTTCTTT,CSARDYRGAFF
TRBD1,-,TRBJ1-2,18,TRBV14,TGTGCCAGCAGCCAATCATGGGGACAGGCAGGCGCTAACTATGGCTACACCTTC,CASSQSWGQAGANYGYTF
-,many,TRBJ2-3,15,TRBV6-2/TRBV6-3,TGTGCCAGCAGCCCCAAAGTGGAGATCACAGATACGCAGTATTTT,CASSPKVEITDTQYF
TRBD1,many,TRBJ2-7,14,TRBV7-9,TGTGCCAGCAGCTTGGAGGCAGGGGGCTACGAGCAGTACTTC,CASSLEAGGYEQYF
-,-,TRBJ1-2,13,TRBV19,TGTGCCAGTAGTCCAATAGGAGGGGATGGCTACACCTTC,CASSPIGGDGYTF
-,few,TRBJ1-6,12,TRBV12-3/TRBV12-4,TGTGCCAGCAGTTTAGGGGTTTCACCCCTCCACTTT,CASSLGVSPLHF
-,-,TRBJ1-2,13,TRBV30,TGTGCCTGGAGTGTGGCGGTAAACTATGGCTACACCTTC,CAWSVAVNYGYTF
TRBD2,few,TRBJ2-3,18,TRBV20-1,TGCAGTGCTTTCGCCCGTACTAGCGGGAGGATGGGCACAGATACGCAGTATTTT,CSAFARTSGRMGTDTQYF
TRBD2,few,TRBJ2-3,17,TRBV6-4,TGTGCCAGCAGTGACTCGTTCCAGCGGGGGAACACAGATACGCAGTATTTT,CASSDSFQRGNTDTQYF
TRBD2,-,TRBJ2-5,15,TRBV2,TGTGCCAGCAGTGCCCGACTAGCGGGGGAAGAGACCCAGTACTTC,CASSARLAGEETQYF
-,few,TRBJ2-2,13,TRBV20-1,TGCAGTGCTAGGGGGGGACCCGGCGGGGAGCTGTTTTTT,CSARGGPGGELFF
-,few,TRBJ1-6,15,TRBV4-3,TGCGCCAGCAGCCAAGTTGACATTGGAAATTCACCCCTCCACTTT,CASSQVDIGNSPLHF
-,few,TRBJ2-5,16,TRBV27,TGTGCCAGCAGTTTAGGGATCGCGGGGTCAAGGGAGACCCAGTACTTC,CASSLGIAGSRETQYF
-,many,TRBJ2-7,14,TRBV12-3/TRBV12-4,TGTGCCAGCAGTTTATACGGGCAGGGCAACGAGCAGTACTTC,CASSLYGQGNEQYF
-,few,TRBJ1-1,14,TRBV29-1,TGCAGCGTTGGTAAGGGACGTGCGAACACTGAAGCTTTCTTT,CSVGKGRANTEAFF
-,-,TRBJ2-7,10,TRBV29-1,TGCAGCGTTAAAACCTACGAGCAGTACTTC,CSVKTYEQYF
-,few,TRBJ1-5,12,TRBV5-5,TGTGCCAGCAGCACCAGAGCGGGGCCCCAGCATTTT,CASSTRAGPQHF
-,-,TRBJ2-1,12,TRBV12-3/TRBV12-4,TGTGCCAGCAGTTTAATGGACAACGAGCAGTTCTTC,CASSLMDNEQFF
-,few,TRBJ2-5,14,TRBV5-5,TGTGCCAGCAGCCAACGGAAGGCCGTTGAGACCCAGTACTTC,CASSQRKAVETQYF
TRBD2,few,TRBJ2-1,10,TRBV29-1,TGCAGCGTTGGTGGACTAGCACAGTTCTTC,CSVGGLAQFF
-,many,TRBJ2-4,12,TRBV20-1,TGCAGTGCTAGGGAGGCTTTCGCAATTCAGTACTTC,CSAREAFAIQYF